The table lists the clone carrying this T cell receptor (beta chain) with a few counts. Antigen specificity is unknown. Trimming removed 1 base at V and 4 bases at J, with 7 bases between. The germline V gene has CDR1 SGHVS and CDR2 FNYEAQ. This CDR3 has 13 amino acids. The entry originates in a study of CD8+ T cells in alopecia areata. Study-wide points: Scalp sample data also include resident alphabeta T cells from normal skin.

Sequencing templates came from extracted RNA that was reverse transcribed into cDNA. Method: immunoSEQ multiplex PCR; TCRdb's copy keeps in-frame clones and lacks some. The data contain around 140,000 clones, roughly 50% of them singletons. The receptor was isolated from a human donor with alopecia areata. The chain has TRBV7-6 and TRBJ2-5; D not certain. The specimen was CD4+ T cells sorted from blood. For the CDR3, the DNA is TGTGCCAGCAGCTTAGGGTTGAGAGAGACCCAGTACTTC. Encoded protein: CASSLGLRETQYF.